Listed below are T cell receptor beta chains from one sample, sequenced in a study of Graves' ophthalmopathy and Graves' hyperthyroidism. TCRdb processed the multiplex PCR reads anew with MiXCR; each CDR3 protein has one entry. The sample records just over 400,000 distinct CDR3 sequences, roughly 20% being singletons. Material: peripheral blood. Receptors originate from a woman aged 18-30 years with stable Graves' hyperthyroidism. Each CDR3 is given with its conserved first and last residue. Fields, in order: D gene, V gene, clone size, CDR3 length, J gene, CDR3 DNA, CDR3 protein. A D gene is named only where the DNA matches it firmly. Rows may omit the clone size; those that give it use once, few, many or a size class.

D gene: TRBD1
V gene: TRBV5-4
clone size: many
CDR3 length: 14
J gene: TRBJ1-2
CDR3 DNA: TGTGCCAGCAGCGTACAGGGGGTGGACTATGGCTACACCTTC
CDR3 protein: CASSVQGVDYGYTF

D gene: NA
V gene: TRBV15
clone size: many
CDR3 length: 14
J gene: TRBJ2-7
CDR3 DNA: TGTGCCACCAGCAGAGGAAGACAGACCTACGAGCAGTACTTC
CDR3 protein: CATSRGRQTYEQYF

D gene: TRBD2
V gene: TRBV6-1
clone size: NA
CDR3 length: 15
J gene: TRBJ2-7
CDR3 DNA: TGTGCCGGCAACCGCGGGACTAGCGCAGCCTACGAGCAGTACTTC
CDR3 protein: CAGNRGTSAAYEQYF

D gene: TRBD1
V gene: TRBV15
clone size: many
CDR3 length: 14
J gene: TRBJ2-7
CDR3 DNA: TGTGCCACCAGCAGTCGGACAGGGGGCTACGAGCAGTACTTC
CDR3 protein: CATSSRTGGYEQYF

D gene: NA
V gene: TRBV11-1
clone size: NA
CDR3 length: 13
J gene: TRBJ1-2
CDR3 DNA: TGTGCCAGCAGCACCAGTTTAGGGGTTGGCTACACCTTC
CDR3 protein: CASSTSLGVGYTF

D gene: NA
V gene: TRBV20-1
clone size: many
CDR3 length: 14
J gene: TRBJ2-5
CDR3 DNA: TGCAGTGCTAGAGGGGGTCTAATGGAAGAGACCCAGTACTTC
CDR3 protein: CSARGGLMEETQYF

D gene: NA
V gene: TRBV28
clone size: many
CDR3 length: 15
J gene: TRBJ1-2
CDR3 DNA: TGTGCCAGCACCTCCGGTGAGTCGGCGGTCTATGGCTACACCTTC
CDR3 protein: CASTSGESAVYGYTF

D gene: NA
V gene: TRBV12-3/TRBV12-4
clone size: many
CDR3 length: 10
J gene: TRBJ1-1
CDR3 DNA: TGTGCCAGCAGTTTAGTCGAAGCTTTCTTT
CDR3 protein: CASSLVEAFF

D gene: TRBD2
V gene: TRBV7-9
clone size: NA
CDR3 length: 13
J gene: TRBJ2-7
CDR3 DNA: TGTGCCAGCAGCTTCCTTGCGGGGGACGAGCAGTACTTC
CDR3 protein: CASSFLAGDEQYF

D gene: NA
V gene: TRBV2
clone size: many
CDR3 length: 11
J gene: TRBJ2-7
CDR3 DNA: TGTGCCAGCAGTGTAAAGGGGGTGCAGTACTTC
CDR3 protein: CASSVKGVQYF

D gene: NA
V gene: TRBV7-2
clone size: many
CDR3 length: 12
J gene: TRBJ2-7
CDR3 DNA: TGTGCCAGCAGCTTAGCGACAACTAGGCGCCGATTC
CDR3 protein: CASSLATTRRRF

D gene: NA
V gene: TRBV12-3/TRBV12-4
clone size: many
CDR3 length: 14
J gene: TRBJ2-5
CDR3 DNA: TGTGCCAGCACTGAAAGCGGGGCAGGGGAGGCCCAGTACTTC
CDR3 protein: CASTESGAGEAQYF

D gene: NA
V gene: TRBV18
clone size: NA
CDR3 length: 14
J gene: TRBJ2-7
CDR3 DNA: TGTGCCAGCTCACCCTCCCAGGGATCCTACGAGCAGTACTTC
CDR3 protein: CASSPSQGSYEQYF

D gene: TRBD1
V gene: TRBV5-1
clone size: many
CDR3 length: 15
J gene: TRBJ1-1
CDR3 DNA: TGCGCCAGCAGCTTTGGGACAGGTCGAGACACTGAAGCTTTCTTT
CDR3 protein: CASSFGTGRDTEAFF

D gene: NA
V gene: TRBV10-3
clone size: many
CDR3 length: 13
J gene: TRBJ1-1
CDR3 DNA: TGTGCCATCAGTGACCACAGACAGGCGGAGGCTTTCTTT
CDR3 protein: CAISDHRQAEAFF

D gene: TRBD2
V gene: TRBV6-1
clone size: NA
CDR3 length: 19
J gene: TRBJ2-2
CDR3 DNA: TGTGCCAGCAGTGGGGGCAAGGGGTCTGGCGGGAGGCTCGCTGGGGAGCTGTTTTTT
CDR3 protein: CASSGGKGSGGRLAGELFF

D gene: NA
V gene: TRBV11-2
clone size: few
CDR3 length: 13
J gene: TRBJ2-7
CDR3 DNA: TGTGCCAGCAGCTTCACAGGAATGTACGAGCAGTACTTC
CDR3 protein: CASSFTGMYEQYF

D gene: TRBD1
V gene: TRBV7-2
clone size: many
CDR3 length: 15
J gene: TRBJ2-7
CDR3 DNA: TGTGCCAGCACGCCACAGACAGGGGGAACCTACGAGCAGTACTTC
CDR3 protein: CASTPQTGGTYEQYF

D gene: NA
V gene: TRBV12-3/TRBV12-4
clone size: few
CDR3 length: 14
J gene: TRBJ1-1
CDR3 DNA: TGTGCCAGCAGCCGCCCCCAGGCCGGGGCTGAAGCTTTCTTT
CDR3 protein: CASSRPQAGAEAFF

D gene: NA
V gene: TRBV20-1
clone size: few
CDR3 length: 13
J gene: TRBJ2-2
CDR3 DNA: TGCAGTGTAATAATCAGGGACACCGGGGAGCTGTTTTTT
CDR3 protein: CSVIIRDTGELFF

D gene: NA
V gene: TRBV5-1
clone size: many
CDR3 length: 13
J gene: TRBJ2-7
CDR3 DNA: TGCGCCAGCAGCCCGAGGCAAACCATGGAGCAGTACTTC
CDR3 protein: CASSPRQTMEQYF

D gene: TRBD2
V gene: TRBV12-3/TRBV12-4
clone size: NA
CDR3 length: 15
J gene: TRBJ2-5
CDR3 DNA: TGTGCCAGCAGTTTATGGGGACGGGAGGGAGAGACCCAGTACTTC
CDR3 protein: CASSLWGREGETQYF

D gene: TRBD2
V gene: TRBV11-2
clone size: many
CDR3 length: 19
J gene: TRBJ2-5
CDR3 DNA: TGTGCCAGCAGCTTAGGGGCGGGACTAGCGGGAGCGAGGTCAGAGACCCAGTACTTC
CDR3 protein: CASSLGAGLAGARSETQYF

D gene: TRBD2
V gene: TRBV25-1
clone size: many
CDR3 length: 17
J gene: TRBJ2-2
CDR3 DNA: TGTGCCAGCAGTGAATCGGGAGCGGGAGGGAGAATCGGGGAGCTGTTTTTT
CDR3 protein: CASSESGAGGRIGELFF

D gene: TRBD1
V gene: TRBV4-1
clone size: few
CDR3 length: 15
J gene: TRBJ2-5
CDR3 DNA: TGCGCCAGCAGCCAAGACCTGGACAGGGTACAGACCCAGTACTTC
CDR3 protein: CASSQDLDRVQTQYF

D gene: NA
V gene: TRBV12-3/TRBV12-4
clone size: many
CDR3 length: 15
J gene: TRBJ1-2
CDR3 DNA: TGTGCCAGCAGTTTTCAGGGAGGGAGTAACTATGGCTACACCTTC
CDR3 protein: CASSFQGGSNYGYTF

D gene: NA
V gene: TRBV7-2
clone size: NA
CDR3 length: 11
J gene: TRBJ2-7
CDR3 DNA: TGTGCCAGCATCCCGTACGCCGATCAGTACTTC
CDR3 protein: CASIPYADQYF

D gene: TRBD1
V gene: TRBV11-1
clone size: many
CDR3 length: 16
J gene: TRBJ1-5
CDR3 DNA: TGTGCCAGCAGCTCTTCCGGGACAGGGGTCAATCAGCCCCAGCATTTT
CDR3 protein: CASSSSGTGVNQPQHF

D gene: TRBD2
V gene: TRBV20-1
clone size: many
CDR3 length: 18
J gene: TRBJ2-4
CDR3 DNA: TGCAGTGCTAGAATAACCGCCGGGACTAGCTTGGCCAAAAACATTCAGTACTTC
CDR3 protein: CSARITAGTSLAKNIQYF

D gene: TRBD1
V gene: TRBV27
clone size: many
CDR3 length: 14
J gene: TRBJ2-7
CDR3 DNA: TGTGCCAGCAGTTCCCGGGACAGGGTGGGGGAGCAGTACTTC
CDR3 protein: CASSSRDRVGEQYF

D gene: TRBD2
V gene: TRBV24-1
clone size: NA
CDR3 length: 14
J gene: TRBJ2-5
CDR3 DNA: TGTGCCACCAGTTCGGGAGGTCACCAAGAGACCCAGTACTTC
CDR3 protein: CATSSGGHQETQYF

D gene: TRBD1
V gene: TRBV2
clone size: many
CDR3 length: 15
J gene: TRBJ1-2
CDR3 DNA: TGTGCCAGCAGTGAAGACAGGGGGTACAACTATGGCTACACCTTC
CDR3 protein: CASSEDRGYNYGYTF

D gene: TRBD2
V gene: TRBV2
clone size: many
CDR3 length: 16
J gene: TRBJ2-2
CDR3 DNA: TGTGCCAGCAGTGAAGGCCCTCTAGCGGGAGTAGAGGAGCTGTTTTTT
CDR3 protein: CASSEGPLAGVEELFF

D gene: TRBD1
V gene: TRBV5-1
clone size: many
CDR3 length: 16
J gene: TRBJ2-2
CDR3 DNA: TGCGCCAGCAGCACGGACAGGTCGGTCGTCACCGGGGAGCTGTTTTTT
CDR3 protein: CASSTDRSVVTGELFF

D gene: TRBD2
V gene: TRBV5-1
clone size: few
CDR3 length: 16
J gene: TRBJ2-7
CDR3 DNA: TGCGCCAGCAGCCGCGGACTAGCGGGAGTGGTGAGAGAGCAGTACTTC
CDR3 protein: CASSRGLAGVVREQYF

D gene: TRBD1
V gene: TRBV11-3
clone size: many
CDR3 length: 15
J gene: TRBJ2-2
CDR3 DNA: TGTGCCAGCAGCTCTACCGACAGGGGAGCCGGGGAGCTGTTTTTT
CDR3 protein: CASSSTDRGAGELFF

D gene: NA
V gene: TRBV12-3/TRBV12-4
clone size: few
CDR3 length: 15
J gene: TRBJ2-5
CDR3 DNA: TGTGCCAGCAGTTACCGACCCCGGAATGAGGAGACCCAGTACTTC
CDR3 protein: CASSYRPRNEETQYF

D gene: NA
V gene: TRBV7-8
clone size: few
CDR3 length: 13
J gene: TRBJ2-7
CDR3 DNA: TGTGCCAGCAGCTCAAGACTAGCCTACGAGCAGTACTTC
CDR3 protein: CASSSRLAYEQYF

D gene: NA
V gene: TRBV6-1
clone size: many
CDR3 length: 14
J gene: TRBJ2-7
CDR3 DNA: TGTGCCAGCAGGAACCGGGACTTATCCTACGAGCAGTACTTC
CDR3 protein: CASRNRDLSYEQYF

D gene: TRBD2
V gene: TRBV19
clone size: many
CDR3 length: 16
J gene: TRBJ2-7
CDR3 DNA: TGTGCCAGTAGTACTCCGACTGCGGGAGTTTCCTACGAGCAGTACTTC
CDR3 protein: CASSTPTAGVSYEQYF

D gene: NA
V gene: TRBV7-8
clone size: NA
CDR3 length: 15
J gene: TRBJ2-7
CDR3 DNA: TGTGCCAGCAGCTTATATAGTGGGGGGGCTTACGAGCAGTACTTC
CDR3 protein: CASSLYSGGAYEQYF

D gene: NA
V gene: TRBV7-2
clone size: many
CDR3 length: 14
J gene: TRBJ2-5
CDR3 DNA: TGTGCCAGCAGGGATACAGGGTCCGGGGGGACCCAGTACTTC
CDR3 protein: CASRDTGSGGTQYF

D gene: NA
V gene: TRBV5-1
clone size: many
CDR3 length: 14
J gene: TRBJ2-7
CDR3 DNA: TGCGCCAGCAGGGCCGGGACTGGAACCTACGAGCAGTACTTC
CDR3 protein: CASRAGTGTYEQYF

D gene: NA
V gene: TRBV6-2/TRBV6-3
clone size: many
CDR3 length: 15
J gene: TRBJ2-2
CDR3 DNA: TGTGCCAGCAGGCCGGGACTGCCTTACACCGGGGAGCTGTTTTTT
CDR3 protein: CASRPGLPYTGELFF

D gene: NA
V gene: TRBV12-3/TRBV12-4
clone size: many
CDR3 length: 14
J gene: TRBJ1-5
CDR3 DNA: TGTGCCAGCAGTGTAGGGGCCGAAAATCAGCCCCAGCATTTT
CDR3 protein: CASSVGAENQPQHF

D gene: NA
V gene: TRBV2
clone size: many
CDR3 length: 16
J gene: TRBJ1-2
CDR3 DNA: TGTGCCAGCAGCTTTCTTCACGACAGTGGAGACTATGGCTACACCTTC
CDR3 protein: CASSFLHDSGDYGYTF

D gene: NA
V gene: TRBV19
clone size: NA
CDR3 length: 13
J gene: TRBJ2-7
CDR3 DNA: TGTGCCAGTAGTTCCCGGACTTGGAACGAGCAGTACTTC
CDR3 protein: CASSSRTWNEQYF

D gene: NA
V gene: TRBV7-9
clone size: many
CDR3 length: 14
J gene: TRBJ2-5
CDR3 DNA: TGTGCCAGCAGCTTATACGAGGGTCAAGAGACCCAGTACTTC
CDR3 protein: CASSLYEGQETQYF

D gene: TRBD2
V gene: TRBV9
clone size: many
CDR3 length: 16
J gene: TRBJ2-2
CDR3 DNA: TGTGCCAGCAGCCATACTAGCGGGGTGAACACCGGGGAGCTGTTTTTT
CDR3 protein: CASSHTSGVNTGELFF

D gene: NA
V gene: TRBV11-2
clone size: many
CDR3 length: 14
J gene: TRBJ1-1
CDR3 DNA: TGTGCCAGCAGCAGCGTCCGGGCCCACGGTGAAGCTTTCTTT
CDR3 protein: CASSSVRAHGEAFF

D gene: TRBD1
V gene: TRBV28
clone size: many
CDR3 length: 14
J gene: TRBJ1-2
CDR3 DNA: TGTGCCAGCCGCCAGGGGACAGGGTCTATTCGCTACACCTTC
CDR3 protein: CASRQGTGSIRYTF

D gene: NA
V gene: TRBV27
clone size: NA
CDR3 length: 15
J gene: TRBJ2-7
CDR3 DNA: TGTGCCAGCAGTTTAGGGGGGTCGTTCTCCTACGAGCAGTACTTC
CDR3 protein: CASSLGGSFSYEQYF

D gene: NA
V gene: TRBV6-2/TRBV6-3
clone size: NA
CDR3 length: 14
J gene: TRBJ2-5
CDR3 DNA: TGTGCCAGCAGTTACGGCGACGAGGGGGAGACCCAGTACTTC
CDR3 protein: CASSYGDEGETQYF

D gene: TRBD1
V gene: TRBV6-1
clone size: NA
CDR3 length: 14
J gene: TRBJ2-7
CDR3 DNA: TGTGCCATCAGCCCGACAGGGGGAGGCTACGAGCAGTACTTC
CDR3 protein: CAISPTGGGYEQYF

D gene: NA
V gene: TRBV12-3/TRBV12-4
clone size: many
CDR3 length: 11
J gene: TRBJ1-1
CDR3 DNA: TGTGCCAACAGGGACTTAGGCGGAGCTTTCTTT
CDR3 protein: CANRDLGGAFF

D gene: TRBD1
V gene: TRBV7-9
clone size: many
CDR3 length: 13
J gene: TRBJ1-2
CDR3 DNA: TGTGCCAGCAGCCCGGACAGGGTCGATGGCTACACCTTC
CDR3 protein: CASSPDRVDGYTF

D gene: NA
V gene: TRBV6-2/TRBV6-3
clone size: NA
CDR3 length: 14
J gene: TRBJ1-1
CDR3 DNA: TGTGCCAGCACGAAGGGGGGCCAGAACACTGAAGCTTTCTTT
CDR3 protein: CASTKGGQNTEAFF